The 2 T cell receptor beta chains reported below all come from one sample, sequenced in a study of blood T cells in healthy people across ages. With a J-beta primer mix and a sample-barcoded 5' primer, a second PCR ran about 7 to 11 cycles. One entry per CDR3 protein, called by TCRdb with MiXCR from the 5' RACE reads. The sample has around 520,000 distinct CDR3 sequences; about 27% are singletons. A further study also used this sample, focusing on T cells of mothers and their children.

The source material was blood. These receptor sequences come from a boy younger than 10 in good health.

J is TRBJ2-5 and V is TRBV15; 7 bases are a match to TRBD1. The CDR3 totals 17 residues. Germline assignment: CDR1 LNHNV and CDR2 YYDKDF (reference sequence). V shed 0 bases, J shed 3 bases, and the junction held 10 bases outside the gene matches. In DNA, the CDR3 is TGTGCCACCAGCAGAGATGACGGCAGGGGGTGGGAAGAGACCCAGTACTTC. As protein: CATSRDDGRGWEETQYF.

This clonotype was observed a few times. V is TRBV12-5 and J is TRBJ2-7, with 7 bases fitting TRBD2. The J segment lost 0 bases and the V segment lost 2 bases, leaving 7 bases of the junction unmatched. This CDR3 region has 16 residues. CDR1 and CDR2 (germline): LGHNT, FRNRAP. The CDR3 is CASGLTGGLNSYEQYF. The CDR3 nucleotides read TGTGCTAGTGGTTTGACGGGGGGATTAAACTCCTACGAGCAGTACTTC.